This T cell receptor (beta chain) came from a study of shared clonotypes between healthy human individuals (dated by TCRdb to 2019 to 2021). Regarding the research as a whole: The cohort comprised two women and a few men aged 18 to 49 years. For each donor, CD4 naive and CD4 memory were each run on three plates, CD8 naive on two plates, and CD8 memory on one plate. To estimate repertoire size and how much clonotype sharing occurs between individuals, the study deeply sequenced the blood TCR repertoires of several healthy adults. Libraries were prepared and TCR repertoires were sequenced by different laboratories using diverse techniques, in order to increase sequencing depth and limit assay-specific biases. Leukapheresis yielded between about 0.9 and 9.5 billion PBMCs per donor.

For this clone: The specificity of this receptor is unknown. Base qualities are not recorded, but no much larger clone differs from it by a single base. Different DNA sequences within this sample yield the same CDR3.

Beyond this particular receptor, the publication reports: Based on pairwise subsampling, the degree of clonotype sharing among donors was expected to be affected by sequencing depth. Naive subsets generally had larger estimated clonotype richness than memory subsets. Only blood was sampled, and tissue TCR repertoires likely differ from those in blood. The genetic and exposure-history diversity represented was limited by the small number of donors. Clonotypes shared by all four sorted-subset donors showed higher generation probabilities than non-shared clonotypes. Rarefaction of sorted-subset datasets indicated incomplete sequencing despite the large sequencing depth. When four donors were compared, the shared fraction of clonotypes was about 5.2% for naive CD4, approximately 3.5% for naive CD8, 2% to 2.5% for memory CD4, and around 0.4% for memory CD8.

Using the deep immunoSEQ assay, multiplex PCR amplified TCR CDR3 regions from genomic DNA. Extracted genomic DNA from each cell subset was spread evenly across all wells of several immunoSEQ 96-well plates, with each plate serving as a replicate. For sorted subsets, about 220 ng of genomic DNA, equivalent to 25,000 to 35,000 T cell genomes, went into each replicate PCR. Purified libraries were quantified with a Qubit 3.0 fluorometer, sized on a Bioanalyzer 2100, and re-quantified with the KAPA Library Quantification kit. Every immunoSEQ 96-well plate was sequenced on a dedicated single-read 150-cycle Illumina NextSeq 550 flow cell. The authors' analysis ran thus. The immunoSEQ output contained only junctional sequences without quality scores, so filtering could not match that applied to full-length reads. Sequences were annotated with PyIR, a Python wrapper for IgBLAST v1.9, using IMGT germline references to assign V/J genes and CDR3. Reads were filtered out if the reads had weak V/J assignments (E-value above 1e-6), no CDR3, stop codons, out-of-frame junctions, or ambiguous translated residues. V3J clonotypes were defined as sequences sharing the same inferred V gene, J gene, and CDR3 amino acid sequence. The percentage overlap between two repertoires was calculated by dividing the number of shared unique clonotypes by the size of the smaller repertoire. RTK rarefaction, the Chao1 estimator, and Recon v2.1 estimates of unobserved clonotypes were used to assess repertoire richness. Generation probabilities for all TCRbeta clonotypes obtained by the gDNA method from a few donors were computed using OLGA. The clones in this table, taken by TCRdb from immuneACCESS, are in-frame only. Not every clone is retained; where verified, under half of the shortfall comes from an unresolved V gene, and the cause of the rest is unknown. V and J calls and clone size are copied from that table; D and trimming were computed from the DNA. The sample records 2 million to 2.5 million clones, more than 85% of which are singletons. Of the sample, 0.39% falls within the top ten clones.

There are 12 amino acids in the CDR3, from cysteine to phenylalanine inclusive. Of all the DNA, just the CDR3 is kept, 36 bases in frame from base 1. Trimming removed 1 base from V and 7 bases from J, leaving 6 bases between the germline ends. As encoded in the germline V gene, CDR1 is SGHRS while CDR2 is YFSETQ. Healthy HIV-negative adults with no recently reported acute infections or vaccinations were included as donors. Only Caucasian adults living in Nashville, Tennessee, USA were represented among the donors. CD4+ T cells were enriched by magnetic negative selection, after which naive cells were positively selected on CD45RA and the negative fraction was taken as the memory subset. Blood was obtained by leukapheresis, after which PBMCs were separated by Ficoll-Histopaque density gradient centrifugation and cryopreserved in liquid nitrogen vapor phase. Analytical flow cytometry was used to check the purity and quantity of every magnetically sorted T cell population. Genomic DNA was isolated from each sorted fraction and quantified by UV absorbance on a Nanodrop 2000c.

This TCR came from a man aged 18 to 29 in good health. Some clones in this sample may be carry-over from other donors' samples. The chain joins TRBV5-1 to TRBJ2-1; a confident D gene designation cannot be given. Input material: naive CD4+ T cells from PBMCs. The label giving this sample's cell subset or site can be read as: CD45RA+ positively selected. The DNA sequence reads TGCGCCAGCAGCTTGACCGGGAATGAGCAGTTCTTC. Its amino acids are CASSLTGNEQFF.